The 18 T cell receptor beta chains given below trace back to one sample, sequenced in a study of cytomegalovirus exposure and HLA in healthy donors. With 60 Vbeta and 13 Jbeta primers, the PCR was carried out. Clones were read by immunoSEQ multiplex PCR, and TCRdb kept only the in-frame ones, dropping some. Of about 130,000 clones in the sample, about four fifths are singletons; the top ten hold about 0.71%. The sample consisted of PBMCs. These receptors were collected from a man aged 18 to 35 in good health and CMV-seronegative.

This chain connects TRBV6-6 to TRBJ2-3, with 7 bases lining up with TRBD1. The CDR3 is made up of 14 amino acids. V lost 6 bases, J lost 2 bases, and 5 bases stayed unmatched. The germline V gene has CDR1 MNHNY and CDR2 SVGAGI (reference sequence). CDR3 loop: CASSMDRPTDTQYF. CDR3 DNA sequence: TGTGCCAGCAGCATGGACAGGCCCACAGATACGCAGTATTTT.

The CDR3 loop is CASSFAPARTEAFF. As DNA, the CDR3 is TGTGCCAGCAGCTTCGCCCCCGCGCGGACTGAAGCTTTCTTT. This chain connects TRBV7-9 to TRBJ1-1; D is uncertain. This CDR3 region has 14 residues. The germline V gene has CDR1 SEHNR and CDR2 FQNEAQ (reference sequence). Trimming cost V 3 bases and J 5 bases, with 13 bases left between them.

The DNA for the CDR3 is TGCGCCAGCAGCTTCCGACGTACAGGGGGGACTGAAGCTTTCTTT. This codes for CASSFRRTGGTEAFF. The J gene is TRBJ1-1, the V gene TRBV5-1; 8 bases fit TRBD1. Germline assignment: CDR1 SGHRS and CDR2 YFSETQ. This CDR3 contains 15 residues. With 2 bases clipped from V and 5 bases from J, the junction kept 8 bases outside the gene matches.

The CDR3: CASSYTSARENTEAFF. The CDR3 DNA reads TGTGCCAGCAGTTATACGTCGGCCAGGGAGAACACTGAAGCTTTCTTT. This sequence joins TRBV27 and TRBJ1-1; D possibly corresponds to TRBD1 (5 bases). Germline-derived CDR1 and CDR2 are MNHEY and SMNVEV (reference sequence). The CDR3 has 16 residues. Trimming removed 4 bases at V and 1 base at J, with 16 bases between.

The chain is built from TRBV6-1 and TRBJ1-1; D call uncertain. The length of the CDR3 is 13 residues. V was trimmed by 2 bases and J by 3 bases, leaving 7 bases between them. Germline lookup yields CDR1 MNHNS and CDR2 SASEGT. The CDR3 nucleotides are TGTGCCAGCAGTGAATGGCGGGACACTGAAGCTTTCTTT. It yields the protein CASSEWRDTEAFF.

The rearrangement joins TRBV7-2 to TRBJ2-5, with 8 bases lining up with TRBD2. The CDR3 is 14 residues long. CDR1 and CDR2 (germline): SGHTA, FQGNSA. With 5 bases clipped from V and 5 bases from J, the junction kept 7 bases outside the gene matches. CDR3 sequence reads: CASSARGGRETQYF. CDR3 DNA: TGTGCCAGCAGCGCACGGGGGGGTCGGGAGACCCAGTACTTC.

The chain carries TRBV30 and TRBJ2-1; TRBD2 matches at 9 bases. Germline V gene lookup returns CDR1 GTSNPN and CDR2 SVGIG (reference sequence). Trimming cost V 0 bases and J 10 bases; bases outside gene matches: 10. CDR3 length equals 15 residues. The CDR3 coding sequence is TGTGCCTGGAGTGTGAAATCCCTTCTAGCGGGGGAGCAGTTCTTC. Amino acids: CAWSVKSLLAGEQFF.

This chain links TRBV29-1 with TRBJ2-4; D gene uncertain. V was trimmed by 6 bases and J by 0 bases, leaving 12 bases between them. Germline V lookup: CDR1 SQVTM, CDR2 ANQGSEA. There are 14 residues in the CDR3. The chain's CDR3 is CSVLIQLAKNIQYF. The DNA for the CDR3 is TGCAGCGTCTTAATACAGCTAGCCAAAAACATTCAGTACTTC.

The V call is TRBV9, the J call TRBJ1-2; D is unclear. The CDR3 is made up of 11 amino acids. Trimming pared 3 bases from V and 10 bases from J, leaving 10 bases between. The V gene's germline CDR1 is SGDLS and CDR2 YYNGEE. CDR3: CASSAEGVYTF. In nucleotides, the CDR3 is TGTGCCAGCAGCGCTGAGGGAGTCTACACCTTC.

The chain combines TRBV18 with TRBJ1-2, with TRBD1 matching over 10 bases. Germline values: CDR1 KGHSH, CDR2 LQKENI. V was clipped by 3 bases and J by 7 bases; unmatched bases: 2. The CDR3 runs 13 residues. CDR3 protein: CASSPWTGGGYTF. The DNA of the CDR3 is TGTGCCAGCTCACCGTGGACAGGGGGTGGCTACACCTTC. The entire variable domain, with the rest obtained from reference TRBV18 and TRBJ1-2, is as follows: NAGVMQNPRHLVRRRGQEARLRCSPMKGHSHVYWYRQLPEEGLKFMVYLQKENIIDESGMPKERFSAEFPKEGPSILRIQQVVRGDSAAYFCASSPWTGGGYTFGSGTRLTVV.

The V gene is TRBV5-1, the J gene TRBJ1-2, with 7 bases identical to TRBD1. Unmatched junction bases numbered 2, after V lost 3 bases and J lost 3 bases. Germline loops: CDR1 SGHRS, CDR2 YFSETQ. CDR3 length: 13 residues. DNA of the CDR3: TGCGCCAGCAGCTCTGGGACAGACTATGGCTACACCTTC. Its protein is CASSSGTDYGYTF. Together with reference TRBV5-1 and TRBJ1-2, the CDR3 gives the full variable domain: KAGVTQTPRYLIKTRGQQVTLSCSPISGHRSVSWYQQTPGQGLQFLFEYFSETQRNKGNFPGRFSGRQFSNSRSEMNVSTLELGDSALYLCASSSGTDYGYTFGSGTRLTVV.

The chain couples TRBV19 to TRBJ1-2; D is undetermined. The germline V and J ends were trimmed by 4 bases and 5 bases, with 11 bases remaining between them. The CDR3 consists of 13 residues. Germline assignment: CDR1 LNHDA and CDR2 SQIVND (reference sequence). Here the CDR3 DNA reads TGTGCCAGTAGTAGCGGCAACGGATATGGCTACACCTTC. The encoded protein is CASSSGNGYGYTF.

CDR3 nucleotide sequence: TGTGCCAGCAGCTTGACAGGCTCCGGTTTTGACGAGCAGTACTTC. Translating it yields CASSLTGSGFDEQYF. The V and J genes are TRBV5-4 and TRBJ2-7; D perhaps matches TRBD1 (5 bases). V lost 1 base, J lost 5 bases, and 16 bases lay in between. The CDR3 is 15 amino acids. Germline V CDR1 and CDR2: SGHNT, YYREEE (reference sequence).

The rearrangement uses TRBV30 and TRBJ2-5; no clear D. This CDR3 comprises 12 residues. The germline V gene encodes CDR1 GTSNPN and CDR2 SVGIG (reference sequence). V was pared by 6 bases and J by 6 bases, with 14 bases between. The CDR3 DNA is TGTGCCTGCTTTTCACAAAAAAAGACCCAGTACTTC. Encoded protein: CACFSQKKTQYF. The full variable domain, in which reference TRBV30 and TRBJ2-5 provide the parts outside the CDR3, is SQTIHQWPATLVQPVGSPLSLECTVEGTSNPNLYWYRQAAGRGLQLLFYSVGIGQISSEVPQNLSASRPQDRQFILSSKKLLLSDSGFYLCACFSQKKTQYFGPGTRLLVL.

The rearrangement joins TRBV7-9 to TRBJ2-1; D remains ambiguous. Trimming took 0 bases from V and 5 from J, leaving 2 bases between them. Germline V gives CDR1 SEHNR, CDR2 FQNEAQ (reference sequence). This CDR3 is 12 amino acids long. Here the CDR3 DNA reads TGTGCCAGCAGCTTAGCTAACAATGAGCAGTTCTTC. This codes for CASSLANNEQFF.

This clone was seen once. V usage is TRBV5-1 and J usage is TRBJ2-7; D is perhaps TRBD1 (6 bases). Trimming stripped 7 bases from V and 2 bases from J, with 16 bases between. CDR3 length: 14 amino acids. Germline values: CDR1 SGHRS, CDR2 YFSETQ. Here the CDR3 reads CASGIEQGPYEQYF. The CDR3 nucleotides read TGCGCCAGCGGCATCGAACAGGGTCCCTACGAGCAGTACTTC.

The gene calls are TRBV11-2 and TRBJ1-2; perhaps TRBD1 as D (5 bases). CDR3 length: 16 amino acids. V was pared by 1 base and J by 8 bases, with 20 bases between. The germline gives CDR1 SGHAT, CDR2 FQNNGV. DNA of the CDR3: TGTGCCAGCAGCTTAGTGCAGGGAGGTAGCCCTGGGGGCTACACCTTC. Protein sequence: CASSLVQGGSPGGYTF.

This clone has more than one count but fewer than ten. The V gene is TRBV18, the J gene TRBJ1-2; D remains unclear. The germline V gene encodes CDR1 KGHSH and CDR2 LQKENI. The CDR3 totals 14 residues. Trimming left V 2 bases short and J 0 bases short, with 7 bases between. The CDR3 loop is CASSPGGTNYGYTF. The CDR3 bases are TGTGCCAGCTCACCAGGCGGAACTAACTATGGCTACACCTTC.